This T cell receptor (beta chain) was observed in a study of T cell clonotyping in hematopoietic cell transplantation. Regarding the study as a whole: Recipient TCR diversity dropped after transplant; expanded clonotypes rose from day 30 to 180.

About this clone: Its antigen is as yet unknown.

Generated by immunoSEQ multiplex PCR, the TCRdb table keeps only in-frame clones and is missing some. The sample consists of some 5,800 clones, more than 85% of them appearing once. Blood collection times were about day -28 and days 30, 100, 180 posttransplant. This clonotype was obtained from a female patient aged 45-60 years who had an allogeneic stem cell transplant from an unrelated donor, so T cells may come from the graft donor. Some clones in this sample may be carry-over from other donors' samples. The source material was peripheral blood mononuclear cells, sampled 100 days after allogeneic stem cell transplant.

The CDR3 coding sequence is TGTGCCTGGAGTGTACAGGCACCTATGAACACTGAAGCTTTCTTT. This sequence encodes CAWSVQAPMNTEAFF. This chain uses TRBV30 with TRBJ1-1; D possibly corresponds to TRBD1 (5 bases). Germline-derived CDR1 and CDR2 are GTSNPN and SVGIG (reference sequence). Trimming shortened V by 0 bases and J by 0 bases, and 11 bases separated the two germline ends. The CDR3 has 15 amino acids.